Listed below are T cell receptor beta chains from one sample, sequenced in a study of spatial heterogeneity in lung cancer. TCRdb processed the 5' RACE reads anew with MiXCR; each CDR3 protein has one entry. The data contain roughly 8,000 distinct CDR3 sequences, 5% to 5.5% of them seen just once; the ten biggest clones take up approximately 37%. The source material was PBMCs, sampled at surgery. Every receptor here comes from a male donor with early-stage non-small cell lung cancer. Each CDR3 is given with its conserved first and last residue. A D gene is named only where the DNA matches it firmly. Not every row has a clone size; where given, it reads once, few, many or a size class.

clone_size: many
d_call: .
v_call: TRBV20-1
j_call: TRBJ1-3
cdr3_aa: CSADSLGNTIYF
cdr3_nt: TGCAGTGCCGACAGTTTGGGAAACACCATATATTTT

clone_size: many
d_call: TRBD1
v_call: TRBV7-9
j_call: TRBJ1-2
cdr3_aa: CASSPARDRGLSPYGYTF
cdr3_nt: TGTGCCAGCAGCCCCGCTCGGGACAGGGGGCTCTCCCCCTATGGCTACACCTTC

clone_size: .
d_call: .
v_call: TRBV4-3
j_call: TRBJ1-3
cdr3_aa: CASSQEWLSGNTIYF
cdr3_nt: TGCGCCAGCAGCCAAGAGTGGTTGTCTGGAAACACCATATATTTT

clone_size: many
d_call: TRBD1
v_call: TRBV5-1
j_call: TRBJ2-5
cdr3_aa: CASSPDRGVVETQYF
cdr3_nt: TGCGCCAGCAGTCCGGACAGGGGGGTTGTCGAGACCCAGTACTTC

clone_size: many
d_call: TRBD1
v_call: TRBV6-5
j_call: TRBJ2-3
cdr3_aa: CASSNRGISSTDTQYF
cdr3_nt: TGTGCCAGCAGTAACAGGGGGATTTCCTCAACAGATACGCAGTATTTT

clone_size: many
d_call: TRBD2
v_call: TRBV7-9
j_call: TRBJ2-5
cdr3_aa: CASSQSILAGVSETQYF
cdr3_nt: TGTGCCAGCAGCCAATCGATACTAGCGGGAGTGTCGGAGACCCAGTACTTC

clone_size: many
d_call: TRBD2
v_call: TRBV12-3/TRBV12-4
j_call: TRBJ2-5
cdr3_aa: CASSGRTSGGYQETQYF
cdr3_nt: TGTGCCAGCAGTGGCCGGACTAGCGGAGGGTACCAAGAGACCCAGTACTTC

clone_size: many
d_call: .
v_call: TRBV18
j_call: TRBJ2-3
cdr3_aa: CASSPPEGDTQYF
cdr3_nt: TGTGCCAGCTCACCACCGGAGGGAGATACGCAGTATTTT

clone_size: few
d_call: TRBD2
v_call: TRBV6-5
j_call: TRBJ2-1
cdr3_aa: CASIGTSGAYEQFF
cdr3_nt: TGTGCCAGCATCGGAACTAGCGGGGCTTATGAGCAGTTCTTC

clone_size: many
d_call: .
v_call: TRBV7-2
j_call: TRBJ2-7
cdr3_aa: CASSYERATYEQYF
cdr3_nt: TGTGCCAGCAGCTATGAGCGGGCAACCTACGAGCAGTACTTC

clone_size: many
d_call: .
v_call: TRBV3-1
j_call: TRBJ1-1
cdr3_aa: CASSQQLKGEYLF
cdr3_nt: TGTGCCAGCAGCCAACAGTTAAAAGGGGAGTACCTCTTT

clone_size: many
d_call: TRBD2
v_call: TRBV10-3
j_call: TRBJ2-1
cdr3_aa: CAISDPKSSGRYNEQFF
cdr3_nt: TGTGCCATCAGTGACCCTAAGTCGAGCGGGAGGTACAATGAGCAGTTCTTC

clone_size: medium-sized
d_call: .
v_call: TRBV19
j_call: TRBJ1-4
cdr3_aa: CASSLGIYNEKLFF
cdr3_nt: TGTGCCAGTTCCTTAGGGATCTATAATGAAAAACTGTTTTTT

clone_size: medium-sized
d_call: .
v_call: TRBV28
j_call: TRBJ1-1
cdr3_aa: CASSSNGEANTEAFF
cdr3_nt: TGTGCCAGCAGTTCTAACGGGGAAGCGAACACTGAAGCTTTCTTT

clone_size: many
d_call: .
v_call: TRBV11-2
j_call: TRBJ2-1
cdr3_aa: CASSLGDNEQFF
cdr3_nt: TGTGCCAGCAGCTTAGGGGACAATGAGCAGTTCTTC

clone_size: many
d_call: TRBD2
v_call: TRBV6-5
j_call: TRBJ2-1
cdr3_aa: CASSYSGGSGKVQFF
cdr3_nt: TGTGCCAGCAGTTACTCTGGCGGGAGCGGTAAAGTGCAGTTCTTC

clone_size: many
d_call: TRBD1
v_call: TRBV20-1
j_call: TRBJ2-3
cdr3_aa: CSARDTLDRGYTDTQYF
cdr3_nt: TGCAGTGCTAGAGACACCCTGGACAGGGGATACACAGATACGCAGTATTTT

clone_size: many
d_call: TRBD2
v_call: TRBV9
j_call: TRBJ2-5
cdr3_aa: CASSPKSGGGTETQYF
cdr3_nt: TGTGCCAGCAGCCCCAAATCGGGGGGGGGCACAGAGACCCAGTACTTC

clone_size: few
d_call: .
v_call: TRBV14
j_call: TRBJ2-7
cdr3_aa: CASSQGGRSYF
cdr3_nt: TGTGCCAGCAGCCAAGGGGGACGGTCCTACTTC

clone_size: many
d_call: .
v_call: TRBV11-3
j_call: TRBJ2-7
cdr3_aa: CASSRDGTKGEQYF
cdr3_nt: TGTGCCAGCAGCCGAGACGGGACCAAGGGCGAGCAGTACTTC

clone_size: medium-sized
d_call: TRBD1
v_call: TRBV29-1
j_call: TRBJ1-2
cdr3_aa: CSVEEGETGPWGYTF
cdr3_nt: TGCAGCGTTGAAGAGGGGGAGACAGGGCCTTGGGGCTACACCTTC

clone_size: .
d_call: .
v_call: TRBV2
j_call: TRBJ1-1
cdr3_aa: CASIPWNTEAFF
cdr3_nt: TGTGCCAGCATTCCGTGGAACACTGAAGCTTTCTTT

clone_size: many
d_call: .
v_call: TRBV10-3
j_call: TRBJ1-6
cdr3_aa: CAISGPDSPLHF
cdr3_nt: TGTGCCATCAGTGGTCCAGATTCACCCCTCCACTTT

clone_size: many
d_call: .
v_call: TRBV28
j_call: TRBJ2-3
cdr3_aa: CASSLGSSTDTQYF
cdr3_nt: TGTGCCAGCAGTTTGGGGTCTAGCACAGATACGCAGTATTTT

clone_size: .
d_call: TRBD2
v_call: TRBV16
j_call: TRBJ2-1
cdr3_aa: CASSPGRVGLAVGNEQFF
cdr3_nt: TGTGCCAGCAGCCCAGGAAGGGTAGGACTAGCGGTTGGCAATGAGCAGTTCTTC

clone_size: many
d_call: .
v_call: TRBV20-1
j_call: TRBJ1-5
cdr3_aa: CSATVGDQPQHF
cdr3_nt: TGCAGTGCTACCGTCGGGGATCAGCCCCAGCATTTT

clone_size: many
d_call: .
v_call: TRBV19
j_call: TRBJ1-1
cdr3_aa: CASSRPTSQVPNTEAFF
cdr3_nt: TGTGCCAGTAGTCGGCCAACATCCCAGGTCCCCAACACTGAAGCTTTCTTT

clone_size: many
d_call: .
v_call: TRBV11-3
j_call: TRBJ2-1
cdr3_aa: CASSGTFNEQFF
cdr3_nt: TGTGCCAGCAGCGGGACCTTCAATGAGCAGTTCTTC

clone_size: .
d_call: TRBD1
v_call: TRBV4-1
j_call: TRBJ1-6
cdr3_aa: CASSQVDRESSPLHF
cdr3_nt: TGCGCCAGCAGCCAAGTAGACAGGGAGTCCTCACCCCTCCACTTT

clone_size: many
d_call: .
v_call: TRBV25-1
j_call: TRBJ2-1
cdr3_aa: CASSEWTPSYNEQFF
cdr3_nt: TGTGCCAGCAGTGAATGGACTCCCTCCTACAATGAGCAGTTCTTC

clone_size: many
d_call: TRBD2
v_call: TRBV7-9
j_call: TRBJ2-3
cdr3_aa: CASSFPPGLAGASSTDTQYF
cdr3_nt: TGTGCCAGCAGCTTTCCCCCTGGACTAGCGGGAGCCTCAAGCACAGATACGCAGTATTTT